This TCR beta chain was sequenced in a study of Ad26.COV2.S vaccination and SARS-CoV-2 variants. Across the whole study: Donor allocation was to the COV1001 Ad26.COV2.S trial arm.

The protocol was immunoSEQ multiplex PCR, while the TCRdb copy is restricted to in-frame clones and leaves out a portion. This sample has some 350,000 clones; about 85% occur once, and the top ten carry about 3.3%. J was trimmed by 1 base and V by 2 bases; bases with no gene match: 8. This CDR3 contains 17 residues. Germline V lookup: CDR1 SGHRS, CDR2 YFSETQ. Treatment denoted: roughly 20 received Ad26.COV2.S at low or high dose, single or two shots; several received placebo; per-sample allocation not given. Specimens were obtained on day 63 following the first vaccine or placebo injection. This clonotype was obtained from a person aged 18-65 years who received the Ad26.COV2.S COVID-19 vaccine or a placebo. The sequencing used peripheral blood, collected in a trial of Ad26.COV2.S vaccine versus placebo. This chain uses TRBV5-1 with TRBJ2-1; TRBD2 matches 8 bases. CDR3 loop: CASSLRLREGSYNEQFF. As DNA, the CDR3 is TGCGCCAGCAGCTTACGCTTACGGGAGGGGTCCTACAATGAGCAGTTCTTC. Variable domain in full (rest from reference TRBV5-1 and TRBJ2-1): KAGVTQTPRYLIKTRGQQVTLSCSPISGHRSVSWYQQTPGQGLQFLFEYFSETQRNKGNFPGRFSGRQFSNSRSEMNVSTLELGDSALYLCASSLRLREGSYNEQFFGPGTRLTVL.